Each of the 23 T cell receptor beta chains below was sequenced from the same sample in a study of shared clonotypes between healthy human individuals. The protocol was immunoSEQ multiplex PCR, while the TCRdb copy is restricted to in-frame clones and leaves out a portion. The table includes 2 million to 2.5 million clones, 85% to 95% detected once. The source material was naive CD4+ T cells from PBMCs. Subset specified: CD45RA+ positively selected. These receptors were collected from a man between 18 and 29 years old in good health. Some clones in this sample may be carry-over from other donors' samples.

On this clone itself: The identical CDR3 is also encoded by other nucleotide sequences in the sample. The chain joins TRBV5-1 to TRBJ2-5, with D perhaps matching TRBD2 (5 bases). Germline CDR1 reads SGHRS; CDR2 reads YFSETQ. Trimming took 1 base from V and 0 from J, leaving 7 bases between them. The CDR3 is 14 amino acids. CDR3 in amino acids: CASSLSGDQETQYF. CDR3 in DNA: TGCGCCAGCAGCTTGTCCGGGGACCAAGAGACCCAGTACTTC.

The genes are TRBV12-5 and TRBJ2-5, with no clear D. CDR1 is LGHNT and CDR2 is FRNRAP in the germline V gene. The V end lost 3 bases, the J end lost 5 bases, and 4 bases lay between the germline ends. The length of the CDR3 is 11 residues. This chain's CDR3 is CASGFEETQYF. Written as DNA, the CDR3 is TGTGCTAGTGGTTTCGAGGAGACCCAGTACTTC.

Here the CDR3 reads CASSPYSGTGAETQYF. The CDR3 DNA reads TGTGCCAGCAGCCCATACTCCGGGACAGGGGCAGAGACCCAGTACTTC. The rearrangement uses TRBV7-2 and TRBJ2-5; 10 positions agree with TRBD1. The V gene end was trimmed by 5 bases and the J gene end by 4 bases; junction bases not matched to a gene: 10. The germline V gene has CDR1 SGHTA and CDR2 FQGNSA. The CDR3 length is 16 residues. Based on the CDR3 plus reference TRBV7-2 and TRBJ2-5, the full variable domain is GAGVSQSPSNKVTEKGKDVELRCDPISGHTALYWYRQSLGQGLEFLIYFQGNSAPDKSGLPSDRFSAERTGGSVSTLTIQRTQQEDSAVYLCASSPYSGTGAETQYFGPGTRLLVL.

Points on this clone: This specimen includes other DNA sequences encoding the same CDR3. CDR3 in DNA: TGTGCCAGCTCACCACAGTTAGCCAAAAACATTCAGTACTTC. This codes for CASSPQLAKNIQYF. The chain links TRBV18 to TRBJ2-4, with unresolved D. Looked up from germline, CDR1 is KGHSH and CDR2 is LQKENI. V lost 1 base and J 0 bases, leaving 4 bases between the germline ends. The CDR3 length is 14 residues.

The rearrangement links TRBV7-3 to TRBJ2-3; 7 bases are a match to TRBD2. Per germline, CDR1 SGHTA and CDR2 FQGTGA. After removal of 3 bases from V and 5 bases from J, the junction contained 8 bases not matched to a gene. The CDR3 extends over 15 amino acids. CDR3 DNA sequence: TGTGCCAGCAGCTTTACCCGGGAGGAGGGAGATACGCAGTATTTT. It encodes CASSFTREEGDTQYF.

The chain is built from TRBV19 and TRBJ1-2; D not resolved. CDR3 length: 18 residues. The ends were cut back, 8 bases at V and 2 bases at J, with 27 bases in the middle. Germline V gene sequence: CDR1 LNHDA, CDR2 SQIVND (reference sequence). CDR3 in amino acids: CASRQTGGGVLSNYGYTF. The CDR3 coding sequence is TGTGCCAGTCGCCAAACCGGAGGAGGTGTCCTCTCCAACTATGGCTACACCTTC.

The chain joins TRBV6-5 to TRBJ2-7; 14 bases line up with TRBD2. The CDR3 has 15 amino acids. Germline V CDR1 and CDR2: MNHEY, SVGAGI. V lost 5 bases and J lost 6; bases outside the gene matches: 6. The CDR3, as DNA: TGTGCCAGCAGTCCCCCCGGGACTAGCGGGGGCGAGCAGTACTTC. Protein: CASSPPGTSGGEQYF.

The CDR3: CASSHVLDSRSSTDTQYF. The CDR3 nucleotides read TGCGCCAGCAGCCATGTACTCGACAGCCGTTCTAGCACAGATACGCAGTATTTT. J is TRBJ2-3 and V is TRBV5-1; TRBD1 is a possible D gene (5 bases). CDR1 is SGHRS and CDR2 is YFSETQ in the germline V gene. Trimming cost V 4 bases and J 0 bases, with 21 bases left between them. This CDR3 is built from 18 residues.

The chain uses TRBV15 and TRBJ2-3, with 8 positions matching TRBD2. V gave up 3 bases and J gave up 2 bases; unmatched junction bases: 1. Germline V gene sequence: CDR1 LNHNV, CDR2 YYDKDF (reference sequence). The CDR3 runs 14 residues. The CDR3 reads CATSRREATDTQYF. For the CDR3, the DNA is TGTGCCACCAGCAGGCGGGAGGCCACAGATACGCAGTATTTT.

The CDR3 protein is CASRQRTVDTEAFF. CDR3 DNA: TGTGCCAGCAGACAGCGGACGGTAGACACTGAAGCTTTCTTT. The chain couples TRBV6-5 to TRBJ1-1; D gene uncertain. V lost 6 bases and J lost 3, with 14 bases in between. The CDR3 runs 14 residues. Germline V gives CDR1 MNHEY, CDR2 SVGAGI.

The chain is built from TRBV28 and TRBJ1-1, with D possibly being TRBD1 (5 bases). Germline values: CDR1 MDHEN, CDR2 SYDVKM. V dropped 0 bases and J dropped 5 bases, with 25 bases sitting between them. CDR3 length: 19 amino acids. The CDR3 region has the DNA TGTGCCAGCAGTTTATGGGTTGTCGGCAGGGAGGTTTCGAGGACTGAAGCTTTCTTT. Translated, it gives CASSLWVVGREVSRTEAFF.

The DNA for the CDR3 is TGTGCCAGCAGCTTAGAATTAGGTGGCAGGGAAAACGAGCAGTACTTC. Translated: CASSLELGGRENEQYF. The chain carries TRBV13 and TRBJ2-7; D perhaps matches TRBD1 (5 bases). CDR1 is PRHDT, CDR2 FYEKMQ, per germline (reference sequence). V lost 1 base, J lost 5 bases, and 18 bases lay in between. The CDR3 length is 16 residues.

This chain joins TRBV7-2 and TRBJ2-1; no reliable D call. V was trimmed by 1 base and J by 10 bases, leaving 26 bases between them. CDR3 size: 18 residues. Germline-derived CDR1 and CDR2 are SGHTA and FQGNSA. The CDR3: CASSLGRHEGIWRPEQFF. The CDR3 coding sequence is TGTGCCAGCAGCTTAGGGAGACATGAAGGAATTTGGAGACCAGAGCAGTTCTTC.

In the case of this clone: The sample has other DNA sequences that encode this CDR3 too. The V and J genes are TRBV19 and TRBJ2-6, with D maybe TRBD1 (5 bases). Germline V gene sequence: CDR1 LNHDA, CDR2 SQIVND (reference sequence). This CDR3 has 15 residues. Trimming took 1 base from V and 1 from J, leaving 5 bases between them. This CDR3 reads CASSIAGSGANVLTF. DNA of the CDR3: TGTGCCAGTAGTATAGCAGGGTCTGGGGCCAACGTCCTGACTTTC.

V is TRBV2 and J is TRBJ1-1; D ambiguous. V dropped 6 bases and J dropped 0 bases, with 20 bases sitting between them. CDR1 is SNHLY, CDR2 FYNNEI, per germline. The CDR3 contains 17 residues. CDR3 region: CASRWGARQSMNTEAFF. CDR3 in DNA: TGTGCCAGCAGATGGGGTGCTCGACAAAGCATGAACACTGAAGCTTTCTTT.

DNA for the CDR3: TGTGCCAGCTCGAAGACAGGGCGAGTGACCTACGAGCAGTACTTC. Protein product: CASSKTGRVTYEQYF. The chain has TRBV6-5 and TRBJ2-7; TRBD1 agrees at 7 bases. Germline trimming cut 8 bases from V and 2 bases from J; bases unmatched to any gene: 12. Germline V CDR1 and CDR2: MNHEY, SVGAGI. This CDR3 comprises 15 residues.

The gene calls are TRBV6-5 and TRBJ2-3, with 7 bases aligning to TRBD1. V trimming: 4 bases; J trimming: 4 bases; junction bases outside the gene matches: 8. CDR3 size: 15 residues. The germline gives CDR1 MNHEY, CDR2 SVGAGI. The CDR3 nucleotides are TGTGCCAGCAGTTTCGAGGGGGCTGACGCAGATACGCAGTATTTT. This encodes CASSFEGADADTQYF.

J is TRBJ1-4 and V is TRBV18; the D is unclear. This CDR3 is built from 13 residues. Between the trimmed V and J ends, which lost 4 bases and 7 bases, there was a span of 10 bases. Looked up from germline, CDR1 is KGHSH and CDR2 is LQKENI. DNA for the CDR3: TGTGCCAGCTCACTAAGAGAAAGTGAAAAACTGTTTTTT. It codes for CASSLRESEKLFF.

CDR3 residues: CASRTGSTDTQYF. The CDR3 DNA sequence: TGTGCCAGTAGGACAGGGAGCACAGATACGCAGTATTTT. The chain employs TRBV2 and TRBJ2-3; 8 nucleotides align to TRBD1. The CDR3 runs 13 residues. Germline CDR1 and CDR2: SNHLY and FYNNEI. Losses at the gene ends were 9 bases for V and 0 bases for J; bases not matched to a gene: 2.

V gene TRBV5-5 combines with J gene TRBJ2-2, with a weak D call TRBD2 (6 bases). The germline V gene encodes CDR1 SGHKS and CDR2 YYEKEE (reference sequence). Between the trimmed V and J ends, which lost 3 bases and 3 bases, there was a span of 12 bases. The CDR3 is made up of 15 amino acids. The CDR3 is CASSSGGSYTGELFF. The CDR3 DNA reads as TGTGCCAGCAGCTCAGGAGGGTCTTACACCGGGGAGCTGTTTTTT.

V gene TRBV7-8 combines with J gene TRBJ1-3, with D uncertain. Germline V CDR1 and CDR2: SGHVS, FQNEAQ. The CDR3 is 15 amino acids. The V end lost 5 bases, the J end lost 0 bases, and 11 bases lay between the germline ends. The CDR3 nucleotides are TGTGCCAGCAGCCCACGATCGGTCTCTGGAAACACCATATATTTT. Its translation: CASSPRSVSGNTIYF.

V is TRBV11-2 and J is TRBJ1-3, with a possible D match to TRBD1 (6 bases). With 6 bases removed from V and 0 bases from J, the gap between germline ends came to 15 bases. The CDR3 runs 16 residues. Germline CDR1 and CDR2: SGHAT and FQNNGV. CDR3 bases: TGTGCCAGCAGTTTTATGGACAGCGACTCTGGAAACACCATATATTTT. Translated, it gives CASSFMDSDSGNTIYF. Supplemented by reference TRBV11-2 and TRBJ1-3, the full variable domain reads EAGVAQSPRYKIIEKRQSVAFWCNPISGHATLYWYQQILGQGPKLLIQFQNNGVVDDSQLPKDRFSAERLKGVDSTLKIQPAKLEDSAVYLCASSFMDSDSGNTIYFGEGSWLTVV.

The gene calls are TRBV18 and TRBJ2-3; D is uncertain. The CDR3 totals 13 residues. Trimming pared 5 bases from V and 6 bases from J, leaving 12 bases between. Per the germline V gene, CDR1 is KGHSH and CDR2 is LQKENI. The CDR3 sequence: CASSVVVTDTQYF. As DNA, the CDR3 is TGTGCCAGCTCAGTGGTCGTCACCGATACGCAGTATTTT. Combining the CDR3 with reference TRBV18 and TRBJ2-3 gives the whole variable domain NAGVMQNPRHLVRRRGQEARLRCSPMKGHSHVYWYRQLPEEGLKFMVYLQKENIIDESGMPKERFSAEFPKEGPSILRIQQVVRGDSAAYFCASSVVVTDTQYFGPGTRLTVL.